One and the same sample provided the 31 T cell receptor beta chains below, sequenced in a study of PD-1 blockade in classical Hodgkin lymphoma. In every patient, relapse followed autologous stem cell transplantation, while exposure to brentuximab vedotin differed. The protocol was immunoSEQ multiplex PCR, while the TCRdb copy is restricted to in-frame clones and leaves out a portion. Altogether around 40,000 clones are present, roughly 73% being singletons, with the ten largest covering around an eighth. This material consisted of peripheral blood mononuclear cells (PBMCs), taken at baseline. These TCRs come from a human donor with classical Hodgkin lymphoma.

This sequence joins TRBV4-3 and TRBJ2-3; 7 nucleotides line up with TRBD1. V lost 4 bases, J lost 1 base, and 11 bases stayed unmatched. Germline CDR1 is LGHNA and CDR2 is YSLEER. CDR3 length equals 17 residues. The CDR3 is CASSPSTGALGTDTQYF. The DNA for the CDR3 is TGCGCCAGCAGCCCGAGCACAGGGGCGCTTGGCACAGATACGCAGTATTTT.

This clone has only a few counts. The chain employs TRBV6-5 and TRBJ2-5, with TRBD2 matching 9 bases. The CDR3 has 14 amino acids. V lost 11 bases, J lost 3 bases, and 10 bases stayed unmatched. Germline CDR1 and CDR2: MNHEY and SVGAGI. CDR3 bases: TGTGCCGCCGGGCGATTAGCGGGGGAAGAGACCCAGTACTTC. This codes for CAAGRLAGEETQYF.

The chain links TRBV6-1 to TRBJ2-7, with D maybe TRBD2 (5 bases). This CDR3 region has 15 residues. CDR1 and CDR2 (germline): MNHNS, SASEGT. The V end lost 5 bases, the J end lost 3 bases, and 17 bases lay between the germline ends. The CDR3 region is CASSSREHDFYEQYF. The CDR3 DNA is TGTGCCAGCAGTTCTAGGGAGCATGACTTCTACGAGCAGTACTTC.

This clone came up once. The chain has TRBV29-1 and TRBJ1-2; TRBD1 matches 7 bases. The CDR3 sequence is 16 residues long. Trimming removed 0 bases from V and 5 bases from J; junction bases left unmatched: 12. Germline CDR1 SQVTM, CDR2 ANQGSEA. The DNA of the CDR3 is TGCAGCGTTGAAGATCGGGTATTAACAGGGGAATATGGCTACACCTTC. It codes for CSVEDRVLTGEYGYTF.

This rearrangement joins TRBV7-2 to TRBJ1-2; D is undetermined. The V and J ends lost 1 base and 4 bases respectively, with 7 bases between them. The CDR3 contains 13 residues. Germline V CDR1 and CDR2: SGHTA, FQGNSA. The CDR3 loop is CASSLERLYGYTF. For the CDR3, the DNA is TGTGCCAGCAGCTTAGAACGACTCTATGGCTACACCTTC.

The V and J genes are TRBV6-1 and TRBJ2-1; TRBD2 matches at 7 bases. This CDR3 is 14 amino acids long. Losses at the gene ends were 5 bases for V and 7 bases for J; bases not matched to a gene: 8. Germline lookup yields CDR1 MNHNS and CDR2 SASEGT. The DNA for the CDR3 is TGTGCCAGCAGTCGGGACTATCCCTGGAATGAGCAGTTCTTC. Protein sequence: CASSRDYPWNEQFF.

The rearrangement uses TRBV5-1 and TRBJ1-4; a possible D gene is TRBD1 (5 bases). The V gene lost 4 bases and the J gene lost 0 bases, with 10 bases spanning the gap. Looked up from germline, CDR1 is SGHRS and CDR2 is YFSETQ. The CDR3 loop spans 15 amino acids. CDR3 nucleotide sequence: TGCGCCAGCAGCATTAAGGGGACAACTAATGAAAAACTGTTTTTT. It is translated as CASSIKGTTNEKLFF.

The rearrangement uses TRBV5-4 and TRBJ2-5, with 9 bases that match TRBD2. CDR1 and CDR2 (germline): SGHNT, YYREEE (reference sequence). The CDR3 covers 15 residues. The V and J ends lost 3 bases and 4 bases, in that order; junction bases with no gene match: 7. DNA of the CDR3: TGTGCCAGCAGCTCTCGTAGCGGGGGAGGAGAGACCCAGTACTTC. Translated, it gives CASSSRSGGGETQYF.

This chain links TRBV27 with TRBJ2-1; 14 nucleotides line up with TRBD2. Germline CDR1 MNHEY, CDR2 SMNVEV (reference sequence). V shed 6 bases and J 9 bases; nucleotides not matched to a gene: 7. The CDR3 length is 15 residues. The CDR3 DNA follows: TGTGCCAGCAGCTCGACTAGCGGGGGGGCCACTGAGCAGTTCTTC. Its protein is CASSSTSGGATEQFF.

The rearrangement links TRBV6-5 to TRBJ2-5, with D possibly TRBD2 on 6 matching bases. CDR1 MNHEY and CDR2 SVGAGI come from the germline V gene. The V gene lost 6 bases and the J gene lost 2 bases, with 16 bases spanning the gap. This CDR3 spans 15 amino acids. CDR3 DNA: TGTGCCAGCAGAATTACGGGACTCCGTCAAGAGACCCAGTACTTC. Its protein product is CASRITGLRQETQYF.

The V gene is TRBV19, the J gene TRBJ1-1; D is possibly TRBD1 (5 bases). V lost 1 base and J 3 bases, leaving 6 bases between the germline ends. CDR1 is LNHDA and CDR2 is SQIVND in the germline V gene (reference sequence). The CDR3 has 13 residues. The CDR3 sequence is CASSIARDTEAFF. DNA for the CDR3: TGTGCCAGTAGTATAGCCAGGGACACTGAAGCTTTCTTT.

CDR3 region: CASSLAVSSYEQYF. The CDR3 bases are TGTGCCAGCAGCTTAGCAGTGAGCTCCTACGAGCAGTACTTC. This chain uses TRBV7-3 with TRBJ2-7; unclear D gene. CDR3 length: 14 residues. The V gene lost 2 bases and the J gene lost 0 bases, with 8 bases spanning the gap. The V gene's germline CDR1 is SGHTA and CDR2 FQGTGA.

The rearrangement uses TRBV5-5 and TRBJ1-6; D remains ambiguous. This CDR3 spans 14 amino acids. The V gene lost 2 bases and the J gene lost 9 bases, with 12 bases spanning the gap. Germline V gene data show CDR1 as SGHKS and CDR2 as YYEKEE (reference sequence). This chain's CDR3 is CASSFTAVGSPLHF. The DNA of the CDR3 is TGTGCCAGCAGCTTTACGGCTGTCGGTTCACCCCTCCACTTT. Supplemented by reference TRBV5-5 and TRBJ1-6, the full variable domain reads DAGVTQSPTHLIKTRGQQVTLRCSPISGHKSVSWYQQVLGQGPQFIFQYYEKEERGRGNFPDRFSARQFPNYSSELNVNALLLGDSALYLCASSFTAVGSPLHFGNGTRLTVT.

This chain joins TRBV11-1 and TRBJ2-7, with unresolved D. The CDR3 covers 13 residues. Trimming left V 1 base short and J 6 bases short, with 10 bases between. The germline gives CDR1 SGHAT, CDR2 FQDESV (reference sequence). As DNA, the CDR3 is TGTGCCAGCAGCTTAGATCTCAAACTCGAGCAGTACTTC. Translation: CASSLDLKLEQYF.

The rearrangement joins TRBV6-5 to TRBJ2-1; D is unclear. The germline CDR1 and CDR2 sequences are MNHEY and SVGAGI. This CDR3 spans 12 amino acids. Trimming shortened V by 5 bases and J by 8 bases, and 10 bases separated the two germline ends. The CDR3 DNA follows: TGTGCCAGCAGTCTTCTAGGGCATGAGCAGTTCTTC. Encoded protein: CASSLLGHEQFF.

Only a few counts were recorded for this clone. The chain links TRBV19 to TRBJ2-3, with D possibly matching TRBD2 (6 bases). Germline CDR1 is LNHDA and CDR2 is SQIVND (reference sequence). This CDR3 has 15 residues. V was cut by 5 bases and J by 0 bases, with 12 bases left in between. CDR3 loop: CASSPRDSSTDTQYF. The CDR3 nucleotides are TGTGCCAGTAGTCCCCGGGACTCTAGCACAGATACGCAGTATTTT.

V gene TRBV4-1 combines with J gene TRBJ2-2; possible D gene TRBD1, 6 bases. Looked up from germline, CDR1 is MGHRA and CDR2 is YSYEKL. The CDR3 contains 15 residues. V dropped 4 bases and J dropped 3 bases, with 12 bases sitting between them. The CDR3 sequence: CASSRGNRDTGELFF. The CDR3 nucleotides are TGCGCCAGCAGCCGGGGGAACAGGGACACCGGGGAGCTGTTTTTT.

CDR3 protein: CASSLVMASGHYNEQFF. The CDR3 nucleotides are TGTGCCAGCAGCTTAGTTATGGCTAGCGGGCATTACAATGAGCAGTTCTTC. The chain carries TRBV7-8 and TRBJ2-1; 8 bases match TRBD2. This CDR3 has 17 amino acids. Trimming cost V 1 base and J 4 bases; bases outside gene matches: 9. Germline V gives CDR1 SGHVS, CDR2 FQNEAQ. Filled out from reference TRBV7-8 and TRBJ2-1, the complete variable domain reads GAGVSQSPRYKVAKRGQDVALRCDPISGHVSLFWYQQALGQGPEFLTYFQNEAQLDKSGLPSDRFFAERPEGSVSTLKIQRTQQEDSAVYLCASSLVMASGHYNEQFFGPGTRLTVL.

The CDR3 bases are TGTGCCAGCAGCTTAGTAGAGGGCTTCTATAATTCACCCCTCCACTTT. Translation: CASSLVEGFYNSPLHF. V and J are TRBV11-2 and TRBJ1-6; D unresolved. Trimming removed 1 base at V and 3 bases at J, with 10 bases between. CDR1 and CDR2 (germline): SGHAT, FQNNGV. This CDR3 has 16 amino acids. Looking up the rest from reference TRBV11-2 and TRBJ1-6 gives the full variable domain: EAGVAQSPRYKIIEKRQSVAFWCNPISGHATLYWYQQILGQGPKLLIQFQNNGVVDDSQLPKDRFSAERLKGVDSTLKIQPAKLEDSAVYLCASSLVEGFYNSPLHFGNGTRLTVT.

This chain joins TRBV11-2 and TRBJ1-2; TRBD1 matches 11 bases. There are 16 residues in the CDR3. J was trimmed by 5 bases and V by 0 bases; bases with no gene match: 5. The germline CDR1 and CDR2 sequences are SGHAT and FQNNGV. CDR3 sequence (DNA): TGTGCCAGCAGCTTAGATCGGGACAGGGGGAGGTATGGCTACACCTTC. The encoded protein is CASSLDRDRGRYGYTF.

This rearrangement joins TRBV6-1 to TRBJ1-2, with 9 bases fitting TRBD1. Germline V gene lookup returns CDR1 MNHNS and CDR2 SASEGT. The CDR3 covers 15 residues. V shed 6 bases, J shed 4 bases, and the junction held 9 bases outside the gene matches. CDR3 residues: CASRVTGGAGYGYTF. The DNA of the CDR3 is TGTGCCAGCAGAGTAACAGGGGGCGCTGGCTATGGCTACACCTTC.

The chain uses TRBV7-9 and TRBJ1-2; 9 nucleotides agree with TRBD1. The CDR3 runs to 17 residues. Losses at the gene ends were 1 base for V and 1 base for J; bases not matched to a gene: 7. Germline loops: CDR1 SEHNR, CDR2 FQNEAQ (reference sequence). The CDR3 sequence: CASSLVDRGVFNYGYTF. CDR3 coding DNA: TGTGCCAGCAGCTTAGTCGACAGGGGGGTGTTTAACTATGGCTACACCTTC.

The genes are TRBV9 and TRBJ2-1; 8 bases fit TRBD1. The length of the CDR3 is 17 residues. V shed 0 bases, J shed 9 bases, and the junction held 14 bases outside the gene matches. Germline loops: CDR1 SGDLS, CDR2 YYNGEE. The CDR3 region has the DNA TGTGCCAGCAGCGTAGCTATTATCGGACAGGGAAATTCTGAGCAGTTCTTC. Its translation is CASSVAIIGQGNSEQFF.

V usage is TRBV27 and J usage is TRBJ2-1; no clear D. The CDR3 has 15 amino acids. In germline, CDR1 is MNHEY, CDR2 SMNVEV (reference sequence). V was clipped by 5 bases and J by 4 bases, with 15 bases between them. CDR3 coding DNA: TGTGCCAGCAGTCAAATATTACGGATGTACAATGAGCAGTTCTTC. It translates to CASSQILRMYNEQFF.

The V and J genes are TRBV14 and TRBJ2-1; 10 bases are a match to TRBD2. This CDR3 contains 16 residues. Germline-derived CDR1 and CDR2 are SGHDN and FVKESK. Unmatched junction bases numbered 8, after V lost 5 bases and J lost 4 bases. CDR3 bases: TGTGCCAGCAGCTCTTGGACTAGCGGACATTACAATGAGCAGTTCTTC. Amino acids: CASSSWTSGHYNEQFF.

This rearrangement joins TRBV19 to TRBJ2-1; D unclear. V lost 4 bases and J lost 0, with 10 bases in between. CDR1 LNHDA and CDR2 SQIVND come from the germline V gene (reference sequence). The length of the CDR3 is 15 residues. The CDR3 nucleotides are TGTGCCAGTAGTACTGACCTGAGCTCCTACAATGAGCAGTTCTTC. This sequence encodes CASSTDLSSYNEQFF.

This chain links TRBV4-3 with TRBJ2-1; the match to TRBD2 covers 8 bases. V shed 0 bases, J shed 3 bases, and the junction held 1 base outside the gene matches. The CDR3 runs 15 residues. Germline lookup yields CDR1 LGHNA and CDR2 YSLEER. Here the CDR3 reads CASSQELADYNEQFF. In DNA, the CDR3 is TGCGCCAGCAGCCAAGAACTAGCGGACTACAATGAGCAGTTCTTC.

This clone has just one count. This chain joins TRBV5-1 and TRBJ2-7, with a possible D match to TRBD2 (5 bases). The V end lost 0 bases, the J end lost 4 bases, and 23 bases lay between the germline ends. In germline, CDR1 is SGHRS, CDR2 YFSETQ. This CDR3 contains 18 residues. CDR3 nucleotide sequence: TGCGCCAGCAGCTTGGGGGTTCTAGCTTCACCTTTGTCTTACGAGCAGTACTTC. It encodes CASSLGVLASPLSYEQYF.

The genes are TRBV7-9 and TRBJ2-2; TRBD2 aligns across 7 bases. Germline values: CDR1 SEHNR, CDR2 FQNEAQ (reference sequence). The CDR3 has 14 residues. The J segment lost 7 bases and the V segment lost 1 base, leaving 3 bases of the junction unmatched. This chain's CDR3 is CASSLVSSGGELFF. CDR3 nucleotide sequence: TGTGCCAGCAGCTTAGTTTCTAGCGGCGGGGAGCTGTTTTTT.

The chain links TRBV5-1 to TRBJ2-5; D may be TRBD1 (6 bases). The CDR3 sequence is 14 residues long. The ends were cut back, 1 base at V and 3 bases at J, with 10 bases in the middle. Germline lookup yields CDR1 SGHRS and CDR2 YFSETQ. Here the CDR3 DNA reads TGCGCCAGCAGCTTGCGCAGGGGTGAAGAGACCCAGTACTTC. It codes for CASSLRRGEETQYF.

The CDR3 is CASKEVAGDQPQHF. CDR3 nucleotide sequence: TGTGCCAGCAAAGAAGTGGCAGGGGATCAGCCCCAGCATTTT. The chain employs TRBV6-1 and TRBJ1-5; D is perhaps TRBD1 (6 bases). Germline V gene sequence: CDR1 MNHNS, CDR2 SASEGT. V lost 7 bases, J lost 5 bases, and 15 bases lay in between. The CDR3 runs to 14 residues.